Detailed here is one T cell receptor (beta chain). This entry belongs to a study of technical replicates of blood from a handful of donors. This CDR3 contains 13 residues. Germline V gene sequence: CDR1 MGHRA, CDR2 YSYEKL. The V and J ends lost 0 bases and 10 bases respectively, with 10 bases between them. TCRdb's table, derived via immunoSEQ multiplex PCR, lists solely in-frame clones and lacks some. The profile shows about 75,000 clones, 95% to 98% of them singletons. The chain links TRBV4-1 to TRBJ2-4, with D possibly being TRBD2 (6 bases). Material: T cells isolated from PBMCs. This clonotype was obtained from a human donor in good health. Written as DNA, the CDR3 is TGCGCCAGCAGCCAAGAGGGACTTATAATTCAGTACTTC. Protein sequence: CASSQEGLIIQYF.